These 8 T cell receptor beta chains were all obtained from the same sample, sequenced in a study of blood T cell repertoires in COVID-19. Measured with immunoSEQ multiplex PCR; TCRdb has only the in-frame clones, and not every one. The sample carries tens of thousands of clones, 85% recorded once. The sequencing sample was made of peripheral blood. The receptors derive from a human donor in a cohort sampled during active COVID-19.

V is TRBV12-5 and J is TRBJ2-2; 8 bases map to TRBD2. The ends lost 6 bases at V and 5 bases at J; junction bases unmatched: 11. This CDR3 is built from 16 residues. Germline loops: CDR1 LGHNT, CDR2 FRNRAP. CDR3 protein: CASGEPAGGRTGELFF. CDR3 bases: TGTGCTAGTGGGGAACCGGCGGGGGGCCGAACCGGGGAGCTGTTTTTT.

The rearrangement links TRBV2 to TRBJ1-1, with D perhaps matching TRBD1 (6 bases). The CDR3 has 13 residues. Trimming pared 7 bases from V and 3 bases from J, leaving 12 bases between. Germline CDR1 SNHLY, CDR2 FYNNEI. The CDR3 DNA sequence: TGTGCCAGCACAACAGGGAGATACACTGAAGCTTTCTTT. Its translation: CASTTGRYTEAFF.

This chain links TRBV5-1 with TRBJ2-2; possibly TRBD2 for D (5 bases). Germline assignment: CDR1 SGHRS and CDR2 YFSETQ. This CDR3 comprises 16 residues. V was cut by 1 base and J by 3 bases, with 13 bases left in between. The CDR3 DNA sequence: TGCGCCAGCAGCTTGAGTCCAGCGGTCTACACCGGGGAGCTGTTTTTT. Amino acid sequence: CASSLSPAVYTGELFF.

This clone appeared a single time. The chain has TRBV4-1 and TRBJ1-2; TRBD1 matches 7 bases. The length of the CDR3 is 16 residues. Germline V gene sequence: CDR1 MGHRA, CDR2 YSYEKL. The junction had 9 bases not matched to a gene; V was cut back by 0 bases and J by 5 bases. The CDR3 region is CASSQDQEGARYGYTF. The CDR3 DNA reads TGCGCCAGCAGCCAAGACCAAGAGGGGGCCCGGTATGGCTACACCTTC.

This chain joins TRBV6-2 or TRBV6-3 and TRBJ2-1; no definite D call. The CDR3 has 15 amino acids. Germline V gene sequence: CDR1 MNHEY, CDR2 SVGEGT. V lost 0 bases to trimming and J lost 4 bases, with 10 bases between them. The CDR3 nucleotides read TGTGCCAGCAGTTACTCGGGCAGATTGTACAATGAGCAGTTCTTC. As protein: CASSYSGRLYNEQFF.

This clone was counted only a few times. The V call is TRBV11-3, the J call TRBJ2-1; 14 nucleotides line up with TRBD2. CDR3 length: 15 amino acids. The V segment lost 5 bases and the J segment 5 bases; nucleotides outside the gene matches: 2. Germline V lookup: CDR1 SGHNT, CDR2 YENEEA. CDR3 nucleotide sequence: TGTGCCAGCAGCCAGGGACTAGCGGGGGACAATGAGCAGTTCTTC. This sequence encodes CASSQGLAGDNEQFF.

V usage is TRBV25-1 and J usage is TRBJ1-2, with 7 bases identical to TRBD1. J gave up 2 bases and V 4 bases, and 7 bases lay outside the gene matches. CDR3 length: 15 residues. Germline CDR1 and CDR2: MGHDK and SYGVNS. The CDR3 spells CASSGGTATNYGYTF. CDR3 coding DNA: TGTGCCAGCAGTGGGGGGACAGCCACCAACTATGGCTACACCTTC.

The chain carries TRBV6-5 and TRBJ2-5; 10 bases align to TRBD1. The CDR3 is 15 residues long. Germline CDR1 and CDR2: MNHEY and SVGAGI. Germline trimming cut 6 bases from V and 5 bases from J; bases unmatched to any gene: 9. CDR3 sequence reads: CASSSGQGGLETQYF. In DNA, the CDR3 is TGTGCCAGCAGCTCAGGACAGGGGGGTCTGGAGACCCAGTACTTC.